The next 21 T cell receptor beta chains were all read from a single sample in a study of blood T cell repertoires in COVID-19. The repertoire was sequenced with immunoSEQ multiplex PCR; TCRdb's copy has only in-frame clones and lacks some. The data contain more than 110,000 clones, roughly 85% of them singletons. What was sequenced was peripheral blood. The receptors shown here come from a man aged 55 to 70 with acute or convalescent COVID-19.

The sample holds a few counts of this clone. This chain joins TRBV3-1 (or the pseudogene TRBV3-2) and TRBJ1-2; D is ambiguous. There are 13 residues in the CDR3. CDR1 and CDR2 from the germline V gene are LGHDT and YNNKEL (reference sequence). V shed 4 bases and J shed 6 bases, with 12 bases lying between them. The CDR3 spells CASSPRAGHGYTF. Written as DNA, the CDR3 is TGTGCCAGCAGCCCGCGGGCCGGGCATGGCTACACCTTC.

J is TRBJ1-1 and V is TRBV12-3 or TRBV12-4; D remains unclear. The CDR3 spans 13 residues. V was clipped by 1 base and J by 4 bases, with 7 bases between them. DNA of the CDR3: TGTGCCAGCAGTTTAGGGGCCCCCACTGAAGCTTTCTTT. This translates into CASSLGAPTEAFF.

The rearrangement joins TRBV5-6 to TRBJ2-2, with a tentative D call TRBD2 (6 bases). Trimming stripped 2 bases from V and 5 bases from J, with 16 bases between. CDR3 length: 16 residues. Per germline, CDR1 SGHDT and CDR2 YYEEEE. The CDR3 nucleotides are TGTGCCAGCAGCTTACCGGGCCTCGGACTAACCGGGGAGCTGTTTTTT. It is translated as CASSLPGLGLTGELFF.

This clone is medium-sized by share. V gene TRBV6-5 combines with J gene TRBJ1-1; D perhaps matches TRBD1 (5 bases). Trimming took 6 bases from V and 7 from J, leaving 18 bases between them. The CDR3 sequence is 14 residues long. The germline gives CDR1 MNHEY, CDR2 SVGAGI. The CDR3 coding sequence is TGTGCCAGCAGACCCGACAGACGAAGACTTGAAGCTTTCTTT. It is translated as CASRPDRRRLEAFF.

The CDR3 is CASSMNSGGGNTEAFF. The CDR3 DNA follows: TGTGCCAGTAGTATGAATTCTGGCGGGGGGAACACTGAAGCTTTCTTT. The chain couples TRBV19 to TRBJ1-1; a weak D match, TRBD1 (5 bases). This CDR3 is 16 amino acids long. V was clipped by 3 bases and J by 1 base, with 15 bases between them. CDR1 is LNHDA and CDR2 is SQIVND in the germline V gene (reference sequence).

The chain couples TRBV5-1 to TRBJ1-1; D call uncertain. Between the trimmed V and J ends, which lost 7 bases and 1 base, there was a span of 11 bases. The CDR3 contains 13 residues. Germline CDR1 is SGHRS and CDR2 is YFSETQ. The CDR3 coding sequence is TGCGCCAGCGGGCTGGGTGAGAACACTGAAGCTTTCTTT. Residues: CASGLGENTEAFF.

In this sample, this clone turned up a few times. V gene TRBV5-8 combines with J gene TRBJ2-5; D remains unclear. Looked up from germline, CDR1 is SGHTS and CDR2 is YDEGEE. The CDR3 covers 15 residues. Deletions cut 0 bases from V and 1 base from J, with 10 bases between. The CDR3 bases are TGTGCCAGCAGCTTGGGTTCGAGTTCCCAAGAGACCCAGTACTTC. Translated: CASSLGSSSQETQYF.

There are a few counts of this clone. The gene calls are TRBV2 and TRBJ1-3, with D possibly being TRBD1 (5 bases). This CDR3 has 15 residues. V shed 5 bases and J shed 2 bases, with 13 bases lying between them. CDR1 is SNHLY and CDR2 is FYNNEI in the germline V gene. DNA of the CDR3: TGTGCCAGCAGTCCGGGGGGGGACGCTGGAAACACCATATATTTT. It yields the protein CASSPGGDAGNTIYF.

This clone has only one observation. The chain employs TRBV6-6 and TRBJ2-3; 7 bases are shared with TRBD2. J gave up 2 bases and V 2 bases, and 7 bases lay outside the gene matches. The CDR3 is made up of 16 amino acids. The germline gives CDR1 MNHNY, CDR2 SVGAGI (reference sequence). CDR3 residues: CASSYRASGPTDTQYF. CDR3 nucleotide sequence: TGTGCCAGCAGTTACCGGGCTAGCGGCCCCACAGATACGCAGTATTTT.

In this sample, this clone turned up once. The genes are TRBV27 and TRBJ1-4; 7 nucleotides agree with TRBD1. The V and J ends lost 0 bases and 4 bases, in that order; junction bases with no gene match: 2. Germline values: CDR1 MNHEY, CDR2 SMNVEV (reference sequence). The CDR3 sequence is 15 residues long. The CDR3 DNA reads TGTGCCAGCAGTTTATCAGGGGGCGTTAATGAAAAACTGTTTTTT. Translation gives CASSLSGGVNEKLFF.

The gene calls are TRBV3-1 (or the pseudogene TRBV3-2) and TRBJ2-7; the match to TRBD2 covers 8 bases. Per germline, CDR1 LGHDT and CDR2 YNNKEL (reference sequence). CDR3 length: 14 amino acids. V dropped 5 bases and J dropped 4; count of bases not matched to a gene: 7. This CDR3 reads CASSTGTSQYEQYF. CDR3 bases: TGTGCCAGCAGCACCGGGACTAGTCAGTACGAGCAGTACTTC.

The CDR3 region has the DNA TGTGCCTGTTTTCGTTTCAGGGATTTTAGCACTGAAGCTTTCTTT. Its translation: CACFRFRDFSTEAFF. The chain combines TRBV30 with TRBJ1-1; a possible D gene is TRBD1 (5 bases). The germline V gene encodes CDR1 GTSNPN and CDR2 SVGIG (reference sequence). V lost 6 bases, J lost 4 bases, and 21 bases lay in between. The CDR3 contains 15 residues. The variable domain in full, completed from reference TRBV30 and TRBJ1-1, reads SQTIHQWPATLVQPVGSPLSLECTVEGTSNPNLYWYRQAAGRGLQLLFYSVGIGQISSEVPQNLSASRPQDRQFILSSKKLLLSDSGFYLCACFRFRDFSTEAFFGQGTRLTVV.

V is TRBV7-2 and J is TRBJ2-7; possible D gene TRBD2, 6 bases. V was pared by 1 base and J by 0 bases, with 10 bases between. The CDR3 is 15 residues long. Germline-derived CDR1 and CDR2 are SGHTA and FQGNSA. CDR3 bases: TGTGCCAGCAGCTTAGAGGCTAGCGTCTCCTACGAGCAGTACTTC. Its translation: CASSLEASVSYEQYF. Supplemented by reference TRBV7-2 and TRBJ2-7, the full variable domain reads GAGVSQSPSNKVTEKGKDVELRCDPISGHTALYWYRQSLGQGLEFLIYFQGNSAPDKSGLPSDRFSAERTGGSVSTLTIQRTQQEDSAVYLCASSLEASVSYEQYFGPGTRLTVT.

This clone was counted only a few times. The genes are TRBV19 and TRBJ1-2, with D possibly TRBD1 on 6 matching bases. The CDR3 sequence is 15 residues long. V was pared by 6 bases and J by 8 bases, with 22 bases between. In germline, CDR1 is LNHDA, CDR2 SQIVND (reference sequence). CDR3 amino acids: CASSLQLGQPRGYTF. CDR3 coding DNA: TGTGCCAGTAGCCTTCAGCTCGGACAGCCCCGCGGCTACACCTTC. Supplemented by reference TRBV19 and TRBJ1-2, the full variable domain reads DGGITQSPKYLFRKEGQNVTLSCEQNLNHDAMYWYRQDPGQGLRLIYYSQIVNDFQKGDIAEGYSVSREKKESFPLTVTSAQKNPTAFYLCASSLQLGQPRGYTFGSGTRLTVV.

This chain joins TRBV28 and TRBJ1-6; TRBD1 aligns across 8 bases. Germline CDR1 and CDR2: MDHEN and SYDVKM. Trimming took 5 bases from V and 2 from J; bases not matched to a gene: 2. The CDR3 is made up of 15 amino acids. The CDR3 coding sequence is TGTGCCAGCAGTGGGGGACAGGCCTATAATTCACCCCTCCACTTT. Its protein product is CASSGGQAYNSPLHF.

The table lists this clone with a few counts. The rearrangement uses TRBV11-1 and TRBJ2-3; 7 bases agree with TRBD1. V shed 5 bases, J shed 4 bases, and the junction held 9 bases outside the gene matches. Germline CDR1 and CDR2: SGHAT and FQDESV (reference sequence). The CDR3 is 15 residues long. The CDR3 sequence is CASSPFTGVADTQYF. CDR3 sequence (DNA): TGTGCCAGCAGCCCGTTTACAGGGGTTGCAGATACGCAGTATTTT.

The rearrangement links TRBV2 to TRBJ1-6; TRBD1 is a possible D gene (5 bases). The CDR3 totals 13 residues. Germline V CDR1 and CDR2: SNHLY, FYNNEI. Trimming pared 8 bases from V and 9 bases from J, leaving 14 bases between. The CDR3 here is CASVGAQISPLHF. In nucleotides, the CDR3 is TGTGCCAGCGTAGGGGCGCAGATTTCACCCCTCCACTTT.

The chain couples TRBV2 to TRBJ1-1; the D is unclear. CDR3 size: 13 residues. Trimming stripped 3 bases from V and 4 bases from J, with 9 bases between. Germline V gene data show CDR1 as SNHLY and CDR2 as FYNNEI. CDR3 in DNA: TGTGCCAGCAGTGATCGGTTCCTCACTGAAGCTTTCTTT. It is translated as CASSDRFLTEAFF.

This chain connects TRBV4-2 to TRBJ2-3; 7 bases fit TRBD2. Looked up from germline, CDR1 is LGHNA and CDR2 is YNFKEQ. The CDR3 consists of 15 residues. The junction had 11 bases not matched to a gene; V was cut back by 2 bases and J by 9 bases. In DNA, the CDR3 is TGTGCCAGCAGCCAATCGGGAGGTTTGCAGGGAACGCAGTATTTT. This codes for CASSQSGGLQGTQYF.

The chain is built from TRBV6-2 or TRBV6-3 and TRBJ1-5, with a weak D call TRBD1 (5 bases). The CDR3 has 14 amino acids. CDR1 is MNHEY, CDR2 SVGEGT, per germline. V lost 2 bases, J lost 2 bases, and 7 bases lay in between. CDR3 bases: TGTGCCAGCAGTTACGCACAGGGCAATCAGCCCCAGCATTTT. It yields the protein CASSYAQGNQPQHF.

The CDR3 spells CSVAQDRGAFF. Here the CDR3 DNA reads TGCAGCGTTGCCCAGGACAGGGGGGCTTTCTTT. The chain carries TRBV29-1 and TRBJ1-1; TRBD1 matches 10 bases. The J segment lost 11 bases and the V segment lost 4 bases, leaving 4 bases of the junction unmatched. Germline CDR1 SQVTM, CDR2 ANQGSEA. CDR3 length: 11 amino acids.